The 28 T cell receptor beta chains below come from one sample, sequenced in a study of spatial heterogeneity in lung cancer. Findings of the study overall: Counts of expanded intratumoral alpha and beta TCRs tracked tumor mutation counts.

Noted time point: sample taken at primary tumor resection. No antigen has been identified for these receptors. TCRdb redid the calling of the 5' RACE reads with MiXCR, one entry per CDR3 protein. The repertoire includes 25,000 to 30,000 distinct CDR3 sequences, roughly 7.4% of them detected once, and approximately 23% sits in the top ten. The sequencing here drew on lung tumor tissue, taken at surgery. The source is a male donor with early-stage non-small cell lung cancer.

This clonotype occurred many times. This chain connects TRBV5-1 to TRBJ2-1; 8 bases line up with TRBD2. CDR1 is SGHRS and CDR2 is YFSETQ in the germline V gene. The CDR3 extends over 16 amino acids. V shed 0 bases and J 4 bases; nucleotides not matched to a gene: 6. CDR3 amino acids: CASSLAKGLVYNEQFF. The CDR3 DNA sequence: TGCGCCAGCAGCTTGGCTAAGGGACTAGTATACAATGAGCAGTTCTTC.

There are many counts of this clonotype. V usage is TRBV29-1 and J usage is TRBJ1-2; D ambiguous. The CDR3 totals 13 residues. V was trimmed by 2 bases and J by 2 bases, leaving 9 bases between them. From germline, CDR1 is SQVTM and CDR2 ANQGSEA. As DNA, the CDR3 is TGCAGCGTTGAAAGGAGGGTGAACTATGGCTACACCTTC. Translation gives CSVERRVNYGYTF.

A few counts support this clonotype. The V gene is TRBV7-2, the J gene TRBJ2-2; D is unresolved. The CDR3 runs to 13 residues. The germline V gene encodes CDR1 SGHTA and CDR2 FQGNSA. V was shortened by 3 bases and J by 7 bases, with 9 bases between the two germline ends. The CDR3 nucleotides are TGTGCCAGCAGCTTGATCACGGGCGGGGAGCTGTTTTTT. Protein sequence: CASSLITGGELFF.

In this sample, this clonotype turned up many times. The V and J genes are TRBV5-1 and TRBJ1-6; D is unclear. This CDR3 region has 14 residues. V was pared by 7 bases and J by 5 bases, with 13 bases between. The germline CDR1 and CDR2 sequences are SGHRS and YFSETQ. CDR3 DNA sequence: TGCGCCAGCCGGAAGGACTCTAATAATTCACCCCTCCACTTT. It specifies CASRKDSNNSPLHF.

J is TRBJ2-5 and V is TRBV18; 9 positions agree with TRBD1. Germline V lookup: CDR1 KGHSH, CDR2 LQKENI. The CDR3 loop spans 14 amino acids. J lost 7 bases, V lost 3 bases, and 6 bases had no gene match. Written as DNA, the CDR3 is TGTGCCAGCTCACCCGGGACAGGGAGAGGGACCCAGTACTTC. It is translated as CASSPGTGRGTQYF.

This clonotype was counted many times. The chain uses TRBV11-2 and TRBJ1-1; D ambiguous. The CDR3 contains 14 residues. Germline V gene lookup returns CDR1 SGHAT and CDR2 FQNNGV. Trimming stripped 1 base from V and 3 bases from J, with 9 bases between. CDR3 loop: CASSLGGLYTEAFF. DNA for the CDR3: TGTGCCAGCAGCTTAGGCGGGCTGTACACTGAAGCTTTCTTT. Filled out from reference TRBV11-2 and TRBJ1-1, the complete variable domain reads EAGVAQSPRYKIIEKRQSVAFWCNPISGHATLYWYQQILGQGPKLLIQFQNNGVVDDSQLPKDRFSAERLKGVDSTLKIQPAKLEDSAVYLCASSLGGLYTEAFFGQGTRLTVV.

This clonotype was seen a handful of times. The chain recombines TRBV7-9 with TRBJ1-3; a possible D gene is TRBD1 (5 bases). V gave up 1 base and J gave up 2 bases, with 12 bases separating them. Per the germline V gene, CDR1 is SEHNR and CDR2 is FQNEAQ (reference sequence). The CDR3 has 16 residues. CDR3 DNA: TGTGCCAGCAGCTTAGTGGGCCGGGGACCTGGAAACACCATATATTTT. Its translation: CASSLVGRGPGNTIYF.

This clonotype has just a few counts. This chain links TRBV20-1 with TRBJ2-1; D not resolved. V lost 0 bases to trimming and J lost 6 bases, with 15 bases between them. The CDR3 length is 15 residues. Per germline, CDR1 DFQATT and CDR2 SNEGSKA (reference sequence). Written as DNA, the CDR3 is TGCAGTGCTAGAGATAGTTGGGGTTCGGGCAATGAGCAGTTCTTC. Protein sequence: CSARDSWGSGNEQFF.

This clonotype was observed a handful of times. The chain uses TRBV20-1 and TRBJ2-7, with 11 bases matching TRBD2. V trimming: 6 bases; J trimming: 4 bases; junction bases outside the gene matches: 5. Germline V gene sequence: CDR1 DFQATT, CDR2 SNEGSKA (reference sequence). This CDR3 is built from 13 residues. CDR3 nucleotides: TGCAGTGCCCTCACTAGCGGGGGATACGAGCAGTACTTC. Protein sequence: CSALTSGGYEQYF.

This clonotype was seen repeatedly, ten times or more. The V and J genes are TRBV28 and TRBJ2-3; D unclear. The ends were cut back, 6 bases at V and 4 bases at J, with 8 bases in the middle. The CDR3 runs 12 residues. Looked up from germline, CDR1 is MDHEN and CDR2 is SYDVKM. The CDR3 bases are TGTGCCAGCAGGCGAGCGTCAGATACGCAGTATTTT. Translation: CASRRASDTQYF.

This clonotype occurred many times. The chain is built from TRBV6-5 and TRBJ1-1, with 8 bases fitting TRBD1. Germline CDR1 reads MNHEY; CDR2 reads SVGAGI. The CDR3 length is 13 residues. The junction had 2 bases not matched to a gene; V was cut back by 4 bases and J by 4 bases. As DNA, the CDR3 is TGTGCCAGCAGTTTAACAGGGGGCACTGAAGCTTTCTTT. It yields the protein CASSLTGGTEAFF.

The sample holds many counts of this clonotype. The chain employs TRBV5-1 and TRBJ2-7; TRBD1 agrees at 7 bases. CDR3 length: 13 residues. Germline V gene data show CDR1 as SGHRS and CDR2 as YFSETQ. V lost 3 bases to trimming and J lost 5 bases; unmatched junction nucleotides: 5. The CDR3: CASSSQTGNEQYF. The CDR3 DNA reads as TGCGCCAGCAGCTCGCAGACAGGGAACGAGCAGTACTTC.

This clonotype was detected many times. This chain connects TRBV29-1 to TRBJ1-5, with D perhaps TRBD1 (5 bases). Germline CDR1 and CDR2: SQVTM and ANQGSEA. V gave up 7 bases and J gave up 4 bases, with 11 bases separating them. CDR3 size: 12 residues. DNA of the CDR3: TGCAGCGCAGGGACGGCTAATCAGCCCCAGCATTTT. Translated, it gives CSAGTANQPQHF.

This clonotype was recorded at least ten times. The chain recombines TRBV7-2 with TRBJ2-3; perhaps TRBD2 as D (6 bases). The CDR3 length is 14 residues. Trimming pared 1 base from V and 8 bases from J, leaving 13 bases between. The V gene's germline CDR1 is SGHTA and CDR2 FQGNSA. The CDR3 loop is CASSLVTVGGTQYF. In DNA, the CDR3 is TGTGCCAGCAGCTTAGTGACGGTCGGGGGTACGCAGTATTTT.

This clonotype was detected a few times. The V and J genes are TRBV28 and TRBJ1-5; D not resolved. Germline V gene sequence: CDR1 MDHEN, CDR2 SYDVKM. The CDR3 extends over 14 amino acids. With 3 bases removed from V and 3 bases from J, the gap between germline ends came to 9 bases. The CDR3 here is CASSFIGVNQPQHF. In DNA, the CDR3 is TGTGCCAGCAGTTTTATCGGGGTCAATCAGCCCCAGCATTTT.

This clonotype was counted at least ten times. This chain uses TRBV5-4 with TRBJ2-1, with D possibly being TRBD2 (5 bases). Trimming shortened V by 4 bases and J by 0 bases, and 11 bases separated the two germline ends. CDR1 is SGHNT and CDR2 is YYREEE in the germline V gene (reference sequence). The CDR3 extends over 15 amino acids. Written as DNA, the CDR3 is TGTGCCAGCAGCCGTAGCGCCAGCTCCTACAATGAGCAGTTCTTC. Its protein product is CASSRSASSYNEQFF.

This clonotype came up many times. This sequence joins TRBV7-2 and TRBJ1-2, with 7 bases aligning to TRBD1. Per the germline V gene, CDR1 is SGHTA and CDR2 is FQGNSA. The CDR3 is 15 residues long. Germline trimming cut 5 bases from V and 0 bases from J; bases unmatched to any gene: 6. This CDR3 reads CASSLGQAANYGYTF. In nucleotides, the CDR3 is TGTGCCAGCAGCCTAGGACAGGCCGCTAACTATGGCTACACCTTC.

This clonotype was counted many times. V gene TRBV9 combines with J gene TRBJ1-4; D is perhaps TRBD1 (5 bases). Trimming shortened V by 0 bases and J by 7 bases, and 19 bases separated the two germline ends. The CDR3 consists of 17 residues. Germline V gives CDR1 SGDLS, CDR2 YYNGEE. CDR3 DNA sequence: TGTGCCAGCAGCGTAGGGAGGAGGGGACTTCAGCGTGAAAAACTGTTTTTT. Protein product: CASSVGRRGLQREKLFF.

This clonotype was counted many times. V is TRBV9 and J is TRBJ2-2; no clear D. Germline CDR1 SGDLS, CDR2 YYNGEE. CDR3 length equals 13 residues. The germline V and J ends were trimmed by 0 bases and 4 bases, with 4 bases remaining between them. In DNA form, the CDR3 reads TGTGCCAGCAGCGTAGGGGGCACCGGGGAGCTGTTTTTT. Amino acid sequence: CASSVGGTGELFF.

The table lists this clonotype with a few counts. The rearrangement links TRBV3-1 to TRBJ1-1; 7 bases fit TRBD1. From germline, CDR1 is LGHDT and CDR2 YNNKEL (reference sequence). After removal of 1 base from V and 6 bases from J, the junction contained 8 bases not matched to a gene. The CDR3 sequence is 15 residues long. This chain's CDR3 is CASSQGANRGSEAFF. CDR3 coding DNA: TGTGCCAGCAGCCAAGGGGCGAACAGGGGCTCTGAAGCTTTCTTT.

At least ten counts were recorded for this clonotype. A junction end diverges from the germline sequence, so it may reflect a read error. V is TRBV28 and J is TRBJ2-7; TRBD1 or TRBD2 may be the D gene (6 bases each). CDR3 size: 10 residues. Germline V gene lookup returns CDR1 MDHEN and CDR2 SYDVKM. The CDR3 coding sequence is TGTGCCAGCAGGGGGGGCCAGGAGAACTTC. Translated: CASRGGQENF.

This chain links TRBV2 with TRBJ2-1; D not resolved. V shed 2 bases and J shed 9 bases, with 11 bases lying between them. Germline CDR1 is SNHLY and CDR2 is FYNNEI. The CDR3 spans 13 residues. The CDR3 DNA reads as TGTGCCAGCAGTGAAAAAGTCCCCCCTGAGCAGTTCTTC. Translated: CASSEKVPPEQFF.

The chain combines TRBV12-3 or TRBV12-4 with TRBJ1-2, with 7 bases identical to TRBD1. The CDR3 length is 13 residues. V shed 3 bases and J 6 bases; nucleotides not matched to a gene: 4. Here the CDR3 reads CASSLEGGHGYTF. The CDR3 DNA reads TGTGCCAGCAGTTTGGAAGGGGGCCATGGCTACACCTTC.

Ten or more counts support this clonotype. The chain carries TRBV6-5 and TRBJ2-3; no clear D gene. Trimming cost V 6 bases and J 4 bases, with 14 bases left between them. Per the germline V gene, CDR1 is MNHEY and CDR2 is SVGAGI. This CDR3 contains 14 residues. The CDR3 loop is CASRGLGWADTQYF. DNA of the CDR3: TGTGCCAGCAGAGGTCTGGGGTGGGCAGATACGCAGTATTTT.

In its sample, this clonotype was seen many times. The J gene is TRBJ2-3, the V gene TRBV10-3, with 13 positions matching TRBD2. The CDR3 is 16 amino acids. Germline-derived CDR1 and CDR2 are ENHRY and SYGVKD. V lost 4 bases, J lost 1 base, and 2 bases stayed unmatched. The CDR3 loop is CAISVGTSGGTDTQYF. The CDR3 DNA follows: TGTGCCATCAGTGTTGGGACTAGCGGGGGCACAGATACGCAGTATTTT.

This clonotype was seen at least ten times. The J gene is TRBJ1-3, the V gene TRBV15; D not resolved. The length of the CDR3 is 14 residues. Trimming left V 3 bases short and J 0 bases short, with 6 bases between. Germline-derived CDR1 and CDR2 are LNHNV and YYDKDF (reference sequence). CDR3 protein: CATSRETSGNTIYF. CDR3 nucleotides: TGTGCCACCAGCAGGGAAACCTCTGGAAACACCATATATTTT.

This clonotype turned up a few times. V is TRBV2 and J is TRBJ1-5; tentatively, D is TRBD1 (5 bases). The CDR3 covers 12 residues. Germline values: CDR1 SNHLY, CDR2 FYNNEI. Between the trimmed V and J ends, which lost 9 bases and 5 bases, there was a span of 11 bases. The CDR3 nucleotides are TGTGCCAGTCGGGGCAGCGATCAGCCCCAGCATTTT. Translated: CASRGSDQPQHF. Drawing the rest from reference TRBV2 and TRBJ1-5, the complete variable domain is EPEVTQTPSHQVTQMGQEVILRCVPISNHLYFYWYRQILGQKVEFLVSFYNNEISEKSEIFDDQFSVERPDGSNFTLKIRSTKLEDSAMYFCASRGSDQPQHFGDGTRLSIL.

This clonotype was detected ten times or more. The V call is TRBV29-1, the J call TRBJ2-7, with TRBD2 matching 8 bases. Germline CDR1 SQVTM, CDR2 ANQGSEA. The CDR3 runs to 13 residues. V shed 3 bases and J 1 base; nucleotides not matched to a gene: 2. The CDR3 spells CSVERGDSYEQYF. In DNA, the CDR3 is TGCAGCGTTGAGCGGGGGGATTCCTACGAGCAGTACTTC.